One sample yielded the 17 T cell receptor beta chains listed below, sequenced in a study of cytomegalovirus exposure and HLA in healthy donors. This PCR relied on a set of 60 Vbeta primers and 13 Jbeta primers. Repertoires were generated with immunoSEQ multiplex PCR, while TCRdb's copy carries only in-frame clones and drops some. This table has tens of thousands of clones, 65% to 75% appearing once. Sequencing was done on a sample of PBMCs. The receptor source for this set is a young man in good health and CMV-seronegative.

The rearrangement joins TRBV4-2 to TRBJ2-1; possibly TRBD2 for D (6 bases). The CDR3 spans 17 residues. Germline V CDR1 and CDR2: LGHNA, YNFKEQ. V lost 4 bases and J 3 bases, leaving 19 bases between the germline ends. The CDR3, as DNA: TGTGCCAGCAGCCCACAACGATGGGGGGAAATCTACAATGAGCAGTTCTTC. Protein: CASSPQRWGEIYNEQFF.

The V and J genes are TRBV5-4 and TRBJ2-3; 10 nucleotides agree with TRBD2. Germline V lookup: CDR1 SGHNT, CDR2 YYREEE (reference sequence). This CDR3 spans 15 amino acids. V gave up 4 bases and J gave up 1 base; unmatched junction bases: 3. CDR3 sequence: CASSASGSRTDTQYF. Written as DNA, the CDR3 is TGTGCCAGCAGCGCTAGCGGGAGTCGCACAGATACGCAGTATTTT.

This clone was detected only a few times. The chain employs TRBV4-3 and TRBJ2-7; TRBD1 matches at 8 bases. V lost 6 bases and J lost 5; bases outside the gene matches: 9. The CDR3 is made up of 14 amino acids. Looked up from germline, CDR1 is LGHNA and CDR2 is YSLEER. CDR3 sequence: CASSRRTGSNEQYF. The CDR3 DNA reads TGCGCCAGCAGTCGGCGGACAGGGTCCAACGAGCAGTACTTC.

The genes are TRBV28 and TRBJ1-5; TRBD1 agrees at 10 bases. CDR1 and CDR2 from the germline V gene are MDHEN and SYDVKM. V shed 4 bases and J 2 bases; nucleotides not matched to a gene: 14. CDR3 length: 19 residues. The CDR3 nucleotides read TGTGCCAGCAGTTCCCCATCGACAGGGGGCGGCATTGGCAATCAGCCCCAGCATTTT. Its protein product is CASSSPSTGGGIGNQPQHF.

CDR3 loop: CASSQGKREGKNTGELFF. DNA for the CDR3: TGTGCCAGCAGCCAAGGAAAGCGGGAGGGGAAGAACACCGGGGAGCTGTTTTTT. V gene TRBV4-2 combines with J gene TRBJ2-2; 10 bases are shared with TRBD2. The germline gives CDR1 LGHNA, CDR2 YNFKEQ. CDR3 length equals 18 residues. Losses at the gene ends were 1 base for V and 1 base for J; bases not matched to a gene: 6.

The gene calls are TRBV4-2 and TRBJ1-6, with D maybe TRBD1 (6 bases). Germline loops: CDR1 LGHNA, CDR2 YNFKEQ. This CDR3 region has 16 residues. Trimming removed 4 bases from V and 10 bases from J, with 20 bases in between. The CDR3 loop is CASSRRWGRGASPLHF. The DNA for the CDR3 is TGTGCCAGCAGCCGTCGGTGGGGACGGGGGGCGTCACCCCTCCACTTT.

CDR3 sequence (DNA): TGTGCCTGGAGTAGGACATTCGAGCAGTACTTC. Its translation is CAWSRTFEQYF. This rearrangement joins TRBV30 to TRBJ2-7; D may be TRBD1 (5 bases). The germline V gene encodes CDR1 GTSNPN and CDR2 SVGIG (reference sequence). The V end was cut by 2 bases, the J end by 6 bases, with 8 bases between. This CDR3 spans 11 amino acids.

This chain links TRBV9 with TRBJ2-2, with 7 bases aligning to TRBD2. V lost 0 bases to trimming and J lost 8 bases; unmatched junction nucleotides: 7. Germline assignment: CDR1 SGDLS and CDR2 YYNGEE. The CDR3 runs to 15 residues. CDR3 DNA sequence: TGTGCCAGCAGCGTAGCTACGGGGACTAAGGGGGAGCTGTTTTTT. This encodes CASSVATGTKGELFF.

The chain joins TRBV27 to TRBJ1-5, with 8 bases matching TRBD1. Trimming cost V 5 bases and J 6 bases; bases outside gene matches: 9. Germline V gene data show CDR1 as MNHEY and CDR2 as SMNVEV (reference sequence). The CDR3 totals 15 residues. CDR3 DNA sequence: TGTGCCAGCAGTCCCTTAGACAGGGGCCCTCAGCCCCAGCATTTT. This encodes CASSPLDRGPQPQHF.

V gene TRBV27 combines with J gene TRBJ1-6, with D perhaps matching TRBD1 (6 bases). Germline values: CDR1 MNHEY, CDR2 SMNVEV (reference sequence). The CDR3 is 14 amino acids. V lost 5 bases and J 7 bases, leaving 12 bases between the germline ends. CDR3 in DNA: TGTGCCAGCAGTCCTAGGCAGGGGAATTCACCCCTCCACTTT. It specifies CASSPRQGNSPLHF.

The chain links TRBV19 to TRBJ2-5; TRBD2 agrees at 11 bases. This CDR3 region has 17 residues. Looked up from germline, CDR1 is LNHDA and CDR2 is SQIVND (reference sequence). J gave up 0 bases and V 4 bases, and 7 bases lay outside the gene matches. CDR3 sequence reads: CASSTGTSGEYQETQYF. The CDR3 coding sequence is TGTGCCAGTAGTACCGGGACTAGCGGAGAGTACCAAGAGACCCAGTACTTC.

The chain uses TRBV30 and TRBJ1-2; weak D call: TRBD1 (6 bases). This CDR3 comprises 14 residues. The germline gives CDR1 GTSNPN, CDR2 SVGIG (reference sequence). V dropped 5 bases and J dropped 4 bases, with 17 bases sitting between them. In DNA form, the CDR3 reads TGTGCCTGGGGACCGTTAGCAGGGGCCTATGGCTACACCTTC. Translating gives CAWGPLAGAYGYTF.

V and J are TRBV19 and TRBJ1-2; D is possibly TRBD1 (6 bases). The V gene lost 5 bases and the J gene lost 7 bases, with 14 bases spanning the gap. Per germline, CDR1 LNHDA and CDR2 SQIVND (reference sequence). CDR3 length equals 13 residues. In DNA, the CDR3 is TGTGCCAGTAGTCTATGGGAGACAGGTGGCTACACCTTC. This gives the protein CASSLWETGGYTF.

V and J are TRBV7-2 and TRBJ1-1; D gene uncertain. The CDR3 extends over 15 amino acids. V shed 5 bases and J shed 1 base, with 14 bases lying between them. In germline, CDR1 is SGHTA, CDR2 FQGNSA. CDR3: CASSPAVARNTEAFF. In DNA, the CDR3 is TGTGCCAGCAGCCCCGCGGTGGCGCGGAACACTGAAGCTTTCTTT.

This clone has just a few counts. V and J are TRBV20-1 and TRBJ2-3; D unclear. V was cut by 7 bases and J by 4 bases, with 9 bases left in between. The length of the CDR3 is 11 residues. Germline-derived CDR1 and CDR2 are DFQATT and SNEGSKA (reference sequence). The CDR3: CSVARADTQYF. The CDR3, as DNA: TGCAGTGTCGCGCGCGCAGATACGCAGTATTTT.

This chain links TRBV7-2 with TRBJ1-5, with a tentative D call TRBD1 (5 bases). The ends were cut back, 6 bases at V and 5 bases at J, with 17 bases in the middle. Per the germline V gene, CDR1 is SGHTA and CDR2 is FQGNSA. The CDR3 covers 15 residues. The CDR3 protein is CASSPGSGAYQPQHF. The CDR3 DNA sequence: TGTGCCAGCAGTCCAGGGAGCGGGGCTTATCAGCCCCAGCATTTT.

This clone was detected only a few times. The chain employs TRBV6-5 and TRBJ1-2, with D perhaps TRBD1 (6 bases). V lost 0 bases, J lost 7 bases, and 12 bases lay in between. This CDR3 region has 14 residues. The germline V gene encodes CDR1 MNHEY and CDR2 SVGAGI. The CDR3 here is CASSYSGTGSGYTF. In DNA, the CDR3 is TGTGCCAGCAGTTACTCAGGAACAGGGTCTGGCTACACCTTC.